This T cell receptor (beta chain) originates from a study of blood T cell repertoires in COVID-19. The wider study: Donors in the United States, Italy and Spain gave samples during acute or convalescent COVID-19.

This clone was observed once. Followed over time, Seattle patients had been enrolled while infection was active. As handled by the study authors: Amplification of reference gene primers provided the estimated nucleated cell counts. Repertoires were generated with immunoSEQ multiplex PCR, while TCRdb's copy carries only in-frame clones and drops some. D and trimming come from the DNA, and the V and J calls and clone size come from that table. The sample gives approximately 150,000 clones, about 83% of which show up once; around 2.7% is in the top ten. The sequenced sample was peripheral blood. This TCR derives from a woman aged 80 or over with COVID-19, enrolled during active disease.

CDR3 sequence (DNA): TGTGCCAGCAGCTTATTTCAGGGGGTGCTTTATGGCTACACCTTC. Translation: CASSLFQGVLYGYTF. The chain has TRBV7-2 and TRBJ1-2; 7 nucleotides agree with TRBD1. Looked up from germline, CDR1 is SGHTA and CDR2 is FQGNSA. The V and J ends lost 2 bases and 5 bases, in that order; junction bases with no gene match: 8. The CDR3 consists of 15 residues.